Each of the 23 T cell receptor beta chains below was sequenced from the same sample in a study of CD8 T cells in ankylosing spondylitis. One entry per CDR3 protein, called by TCRdb with MiXCR from the 5' RACE reads. The data show approximately 250,000 distinct CDR3 sequences, with 20% to 30% seen just once and less than 0.75% held by the top ten. Material for sequencing was blood, either unsorted or a sorted T cell fraction (not recorded which). The receptors shown here come from a male donor with ankylosing spondylitis or in good health (not recorded which).

This clonotype was detected many times. The DNA for the CDR3 is TGCAGTGCTAGAAAGTTTGGCGGGACACATAGCACAGATACGCAGTATTTT. Translating gives CSARKFGGTHSTDTQYF. The J gene is TRBJ2-3, the V gene TRBV20-1; D assignment may be TRBD1 or TRBD2 (6 bases each). The CDR3 is made up of 17 amino acids. Trimming cost V 2 bases and J 0 bases, with 18 bases left between them. Germline values: CDR1 DFQATT, CDR2 SNEGSKA (reference sequence).

The CDR3 sequence: CASSLGSGGLEETQYF. The DNA of the CDR3 is TGTGCCAGCAGCTTAGGTAGCGGGGGGTTAGAAGAGACCCAGTACTTC. V gene TRBV7-7 combines with J gene TRBJ2-5; TRBD2 matches 10 bases. J gave up 3 bases and V 1 base, and 5 bases lay outside the gene matches. The CDR3 spans 16 residues. In germline, CDR1 is SSHAT, CDR2 FNYEAQ (reference sequence).

With regard to this clonotype: A read error may produce the germline difference seen at one junction end. V and J are TRBV20-1 and TRBJ1-6, with 9 positions matching TRBD1. The CDR3 loop spans 15 amino acids. From germline, CDR1 is DFQATT and CDR2 SNEGSKA (reference sequence). CDR3 sequence reads: CCARVGDRDNSPLHF. In DNA form, the CDR3 reads TGCTGTGCTAGAGTGGGGGACAGGGACAATTCACCCCTCCACTTT.

This clonotype has a count of ten or more. This chain joins TRBV28 and TRBJ2-4; 9 bases line up with TRBD1. The CDR3 spans 15 residues. With V trimmed by 7 bases and J by 0 bases, 4 bases remained unmatched. In germline, CDR1 is MDHEN, CDR2 SYDVKM. Written as DNA, the CDR3 is TGTGCCAGCACGACGGGACAGGGAGCCAAAAACATTCAGTACTTC. Its translation is CASTTGQGAKNIQYF.

This sequence joins TRBV15 and TRBJ2-5; 12 bases align to TRBD1. Germline CDR1 and CDR2: LNHNV and YYDKDF (reference sequence). The CDR3 extends over 18 amino acids. Unmatched junction bases numbered 13, after V lost 3 bases and J lost 5 bases. The DNA of the CDR3 is TGTGCCACCAGCAGGACAGACTTGGGACAGGGGGCGTGGGAGACCCAGTACTTC. Translation gives CATSRTDLGQGAWETQYF.

The chain combines TRBV19 with TRBJ2-1; the D gene is possibly TRBD1 (6 bases). This CDR3 has 14 amino acids. V shed 3 bases and J shed 10 bases, with 16 bases lying between them. Germline CDR1 is LNHDA and CDR2 is SQIVND (reference sequence). This CDR3 reads CASSIGTSPWEQFF. The CDR3 DNA is TGTGCCAGTAGTATTGGGACAAGCCCCTGGGAGCAGTTCTTC.

The table lists this clonotype with a count of one. The chain uses TRBV29-1 and TRBJ1-1; D is undetermined. The germline V and J ends were trimmed by 1 base and 0 bases, with 9 bases remaining between them. Germline V gene data show CDR1 as SQVTM and CDR2 as ANQGSEA. The CDR3 runs 14 residues. This CDR3 reads CSVEVRGLNTEAFF. The CDR3 nucleotides read TGCAGCGTTGAAGTCAGAGGATTGAACACTGAAGCTTTCTTT.

This clonotype was seen at least ten times. The chain is built from TRBV12-3 or TRBV12-4 and TRBJ2-7, with a tentative D call TRBD2 (5 bases). This CDR3 is 13 amino acids long. Trimming took off 5 bases at V and 5 bases at J, with 13 bases between the two ends. In DNA form, the CDR3 reads TGTGCCAGCAGTCCTCTTCTGGGAGACGAGCAGTACTTC. Amino acids: CASSPLLGDEQYF.

This clonotype has just a few counts. The J gene is TRBJ2-7, the V gene TRBV9, with D unresolved. The germline V gene encodes CDR1 SGDLS and CDR2 YYNGEE. CDR3 length: 14 residues. V dropped 0 bases and J dropped 6 bases, with 13 bases sitting between them. The CDR3 is CASSVEGAWVEQYF. The CDR3 coding sequence is TGTGCCAGCAGCGTAGAAGGAGCGTGGGTCGAGCAGTACTTC.

This clonotype was seen a handful of times. This chain joins TRBV12-3 or TRBV12-4 and TRBJ2-3; no firm D call. V lost 6 bases, J lost 7 bases, and 14 bases lay in between. The CDR3 spans 13 residues. This chain's CDR3 is CASRSAWGNTQYF. As DNA, the CDR3 is TGTGCCAGCAGGTCGGCATGGGGAAATACGCAGTATTTT.

This chain links TRBV6-6 with TRBJ2-1; TRBD2 agrees at 9 bases. J lost 15 bases, V lost 4 bases, and 4 bases had no gene match. Per germline, CDR1 MNHNY and CDR2 SVGAGI (reference sequence). The CDR3 has 11 residues. CDR3 sequence reads: CASSFGTSWFF. For the CDR3, the DNA is TGTGCCAGCAGTTTTGGGACTAGCTGGTTCTTC.

The chain employs TRBV25-1 and TRBJ2-1, with a weak D call TRBD2 (6 bases). The CDR3 covers 14 residues. Trimming took 6 bases from V and 7 from J, leaving 16 bases between them. CDR1 is MGHDK, CDR2 SYGVNS, per germline. The CDR3 sequence is CASSRPGAGNEQFF. In DNA, the CDR3 is TGTGCCAGCAGCCGCCCGGGCGCGGGGAATGAGCAGTTCTTC.

In its sample, this clonotype was seen many times. The V gene is TRBV20-1, the J gene TRBJ2-1; no clear D. The germline V and J ends were trimmed by 0 bases and 1 base, with 16 bases remaining between them. CDR1 and CDR2 (germline): DFQATT, SNEGSKA (reference sequence). The CDR3 loop spans 17 amino acids. CDR3 sequence reads: CSARDRKQPMSYNEQFF. The CDR3 DNA reads TGCAGTGCTAGAGATCGGAAACAGCCGATGTCCTACAATGAGCAGTTCTTC.

For the CDR3, the DNA is TGTGCTAGTGGCCTGGGGACTAGCGGGGGGCCGCCAGATACGCAGTATTTT. This encodes CASGLGTSGGPPDTQYF. This chain links TRBV12-5 with TRBJ2-3; 15 nucleotides line up with TRBD2. Germline-derived CDR1 and CDR2 are LGHNT and FRNRAP. Losses at the gene ends were 6 bases for V and 4 bases for J; bases not matched to a gene: 8. CDR3 length: 17 residues.

This chain connects TRBV11-2 to TRBJ2-3, with D perhaps assigned TRBD1 or TRBD2 (5 bases each). Germline lookup yields CDR1 SGHAT and CDR2 FQNNGV. V lost 2 bases to trimming and J lost 4 bases, with 7 bases between them. The CDR3 runs to 13 residues. CDR3 DNA sequence: TGTGCCAGCAGCTTAACGGGGCCAGATACGCAGTATTTT. Residues: CASSLTGPDTQYF.

This chain joins TRBV9 and TRBJ2-1; D gene unclear. Germline V gives CDR1 SGDLS, CDR2 YYNGEE. The CDR3 has 15 amino acids. V dropped 0 bases and J dropped 8 bases, with 15 bases sitting between them. CDR3 region: CASSVVGARADEQFF. The DNA of the CDR3 is TGTGCCAGCAGCGTAGTGGGCGCCCGGGCGGATGAGCAGTTCTTC.

This clonotype was found many times. The chain joins TRBV15 to TRBJ1-2, with D hard to call. This CDR3 is built from 13 residues. V lost 7 bases and J 1 base, leaving 10 bases between the germline ends. Germline V gene sequence: CDR1 LNHNV, CDR2 YYDKDF (reference sequence). CDR3 bases: TGTGCCACCATCGCTAGGGATAACTATGGCTACACCTTC. Its protein is CATIARDNYGYTF.

This clonotype has only a few counts. The V call is TRBV20-1, the J call TRBJ1-1, with a possible D match to TRBD1 (6 bases). Germline V gene data show CDR1 as DFQATT and CDR2 as SNEGSKA (reference sequence). The CDR3 runs 13 residues. Deletions cut 2 bases from V and 5 bases from J, with 12 bases between. The CDR3 sequence: CSARQGSRTEAFF. CDR3 sequence (DNA): TGCAGTGCTAGACAGGGGTCTAGAACTGAAGCTTTCTTT.

This clonotype was counted at least ten times. The chain employs TRBV20-1 and TRBJ1-5; TRBD1 agrees at 8 bases. CDR3 length: 16 amino acids. V was clipped by 6 bases and J by 2 bases; unmatched bases: 12. CDR1 and CDR2 from the germline V gene are DFQATT and SNEGSKA (reference sequence). CDR3 DNA: TGCAGTGCCACCGGACAGGGAGTTATCGGCAATCAGCCCCAGCATTTT. Amino acid sequence: CSATGQGVIGNQPQHF.

This chain connects TRBV6-4 to TRBJ2-5; D remains ambiguous. CDR1 is MRHNA, CDR2 SNTAGT, per germline. V was pared by 6 bases and J by 0 bases, with 17 bases between. The CDR3 extends over 16 amino acids. CDR3 nucleotides: TGTGCCAGCAGCGGGCCCTCCCCTTGGTACCAAGAGACCCAGTACTTC. It is translated as CASSGPSPWYQETQYF.

This clonotype was counted many times. The V gene is TRBV10-3, the J gene TRBJ1-2; the D is unclear. V lost 7 bases and J lost 7, with 7 bases in between. There are 10 residues in the CDR3. CDR1 and CDR2 (germline): ENHRY, SYGVKD. CDR3 residues: CAIISVGYTF. CDR3 DNA sequence: TGTGCCATCATATCCGTTGGCTACACCTTC.

This clonotype appeared many times. The genes are TRBV20-1 and TRBJ2-5; no clear D. There are 11 residues in the CDR3. The germline V gene has CDR1 DFQATT and CDR2 SNEGSKA (reference sequence). Deletions cut 3 bases from V and 4 bases from J, with 6 bases between. CDR3 region: CSASALETQYF. The CDR3 DNA sequence: TGCAGTGCTAGCGCTCTAGAGACCCAGTACTTC.

Only a few counts were recorded for this clonotype. This chain links TRBV6-1 with TRBJ1-5, with TRBD1 identical over 7 bases. The CDR3 has 14 residues. Germline assignment: CDR1 MNHNS and CDR2 SASEGT. Germline trimming cut 5 bases from V and 3 bases from J; bases unmatched to any gene: 4. The CDR3 spells CASSRQGNNQPQHF. CDR3 in DNA: TGTGCCAGCAGTCGACAGGGAAACAATCAGCCCCAGCATTTT.